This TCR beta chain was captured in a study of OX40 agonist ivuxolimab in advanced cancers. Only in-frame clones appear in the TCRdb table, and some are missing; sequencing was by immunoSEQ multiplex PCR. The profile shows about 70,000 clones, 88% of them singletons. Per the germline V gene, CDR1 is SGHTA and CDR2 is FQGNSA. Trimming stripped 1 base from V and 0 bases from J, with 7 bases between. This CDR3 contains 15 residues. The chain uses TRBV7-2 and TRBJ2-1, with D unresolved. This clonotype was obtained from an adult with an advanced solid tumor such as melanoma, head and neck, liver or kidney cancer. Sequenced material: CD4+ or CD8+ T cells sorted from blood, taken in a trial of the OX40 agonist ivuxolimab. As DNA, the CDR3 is TGTGCCAGCAGCTTAGAACAGCGCTCCTACAATGAGCAGTTCTTC. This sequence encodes CASSLEQRSYNEQFF.